This T cell receptor (beta chain) appears in the sequencing data of a study of cytomegalovirus exposure and HLA in healthy donors. Study results and caveats: Within the data, a cluster of highly shared sequence variants was likely a sequencing artifact. Rare sequences made up most TCRs, while some public TCRs were found in many donors. In a later analysis, TCR association rates varied by HLA locus: DRB1 most, HLA-C fewest.

This clone was seen more than once but under ten times. As yet, its antigen is unknown. The CDR3 totals 15 residues. Germline V gene sequence: CDR1 MNHNY, CDR2 SVGAGI (reference sequence). Trimming left V 7 bases short and J 6 bases short, with 19 bases between. Healthy people donating bone marrow made up the donors. PCR amplification relied on 60 Vbeta primers (plus 13 Jbeta primers). Clones were read by immunoSEQ multiplex PCR, and TCRdb kept only the in-frame ones, dropping some. The sample includes 100,000 to 150,000 clones, 15% to 20% of them seen just once. This clonotype was obtained from a female donor in good health and CMV-seropositive. Sequencing was carried out using PBMCs. The V and J genes are TRBV6-6 and TRBJ2-1, with D tentatively TRBD2 (6 bases). CDR3 in amino acids: CASTPGVGKGNEQFF. The CDR3 DNA reads TGTGCCAGCACCCCGGGGGTAGGTAAGGGCAATGAGCAGTTCTTC.